This T cell receptor beta chain originates from a study of blood T cell repertoires in COVID-19. Produced via immunoSEQ multiplex PCR; TCRdb's table is partial and in-frame only. The profile shows some 180,000 clones, about 78% of them singletons. This CDR3 has 18 amino acids. V was trimmed by 5 bases and J by 0 bases, leaving 21 bases between them. The germline V gene has CDR1 SGHTA and CDR2 FQGNSA. The source is a woman between 45 and 60 years old with active or convalescent COVID-19. The J gene is TRBJ2-3, the V gene TRBV7-2; D might be TRBD2 (6 bases). The sequencing input was peripheral blood. The CDR3 loop reads CASSPHSGIYYSTDTQYF. The CDR3, as DNA: TGTGCCAGCAGCCCCCATAGCGGAATATATTATAGCACAGATACGCAGTATTTT.